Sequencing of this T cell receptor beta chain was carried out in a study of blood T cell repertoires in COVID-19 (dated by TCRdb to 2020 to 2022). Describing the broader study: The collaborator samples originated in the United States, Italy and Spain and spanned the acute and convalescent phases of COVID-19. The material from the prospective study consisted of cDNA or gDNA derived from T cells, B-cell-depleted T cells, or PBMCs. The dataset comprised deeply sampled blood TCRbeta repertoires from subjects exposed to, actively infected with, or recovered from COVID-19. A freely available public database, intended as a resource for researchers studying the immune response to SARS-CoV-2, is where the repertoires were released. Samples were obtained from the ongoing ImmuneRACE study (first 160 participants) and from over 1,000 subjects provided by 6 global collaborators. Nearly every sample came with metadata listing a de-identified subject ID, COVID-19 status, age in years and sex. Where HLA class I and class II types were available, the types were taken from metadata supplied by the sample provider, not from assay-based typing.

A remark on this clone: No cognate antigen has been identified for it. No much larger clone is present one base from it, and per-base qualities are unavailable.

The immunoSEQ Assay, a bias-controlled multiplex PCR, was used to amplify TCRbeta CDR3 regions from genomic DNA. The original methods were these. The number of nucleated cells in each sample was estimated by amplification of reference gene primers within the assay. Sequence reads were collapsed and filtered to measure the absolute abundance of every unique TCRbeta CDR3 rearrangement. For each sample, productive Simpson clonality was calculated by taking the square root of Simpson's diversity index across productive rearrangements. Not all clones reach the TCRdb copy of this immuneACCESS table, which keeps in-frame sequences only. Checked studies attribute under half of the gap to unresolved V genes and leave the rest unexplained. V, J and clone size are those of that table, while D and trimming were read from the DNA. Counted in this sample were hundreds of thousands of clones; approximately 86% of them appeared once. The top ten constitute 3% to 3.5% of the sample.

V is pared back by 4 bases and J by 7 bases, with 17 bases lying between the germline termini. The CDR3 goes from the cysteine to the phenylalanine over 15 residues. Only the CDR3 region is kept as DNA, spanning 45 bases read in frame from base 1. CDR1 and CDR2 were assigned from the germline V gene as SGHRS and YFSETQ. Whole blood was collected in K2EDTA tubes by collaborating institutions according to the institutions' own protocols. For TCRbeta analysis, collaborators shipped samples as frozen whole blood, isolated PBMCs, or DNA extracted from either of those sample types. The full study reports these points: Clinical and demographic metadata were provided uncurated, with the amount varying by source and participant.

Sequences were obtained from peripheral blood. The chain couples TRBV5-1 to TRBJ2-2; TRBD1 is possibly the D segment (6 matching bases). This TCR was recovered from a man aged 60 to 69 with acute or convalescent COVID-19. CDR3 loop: CASSPATGISGELFF. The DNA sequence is TGCGCCAGCAGCCCTGCGACAGGAATAAGCGGGGAGCTGTTTTTT. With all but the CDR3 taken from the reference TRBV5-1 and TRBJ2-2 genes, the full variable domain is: KAGVTQTPRYLIKTRGQQVTLSCSPISGHRSVSWYQQTPGQGLQFLFEYFSETQRNKGNFPGRFSGRQFSNSRSEMNVSTLELGDSALYLCASSPATGISGELFFGEGSRLTVL.